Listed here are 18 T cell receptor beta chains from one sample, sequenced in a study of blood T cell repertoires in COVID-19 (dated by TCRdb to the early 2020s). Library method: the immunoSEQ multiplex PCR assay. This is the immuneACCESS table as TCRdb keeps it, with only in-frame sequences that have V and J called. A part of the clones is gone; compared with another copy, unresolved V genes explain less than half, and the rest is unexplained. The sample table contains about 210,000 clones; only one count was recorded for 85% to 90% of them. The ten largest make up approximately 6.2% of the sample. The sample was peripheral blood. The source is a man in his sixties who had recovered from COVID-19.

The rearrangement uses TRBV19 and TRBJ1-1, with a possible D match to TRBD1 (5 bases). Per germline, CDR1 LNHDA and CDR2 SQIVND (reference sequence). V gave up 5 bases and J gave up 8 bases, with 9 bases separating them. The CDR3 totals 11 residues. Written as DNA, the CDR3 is TGTGCCAGTAGTTCCCGACAGGAAGCTTTCTTT. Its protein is CASSSRQEAFF.

The CDR3 DNA reads as TGTGCCAGCAGTAGACAGGGGGGCTCCGAGCAGTACTTC. It specifies CASSRQGGSEQYF. V is TRBV12-3 or TRBV12-4 and J is TRBJ2-7; 9 bases are a match to TRBD1. V was clipped by 5 bases and J by 6 bases; unmatched bases: 5. The CDR3 spans 13 residues.

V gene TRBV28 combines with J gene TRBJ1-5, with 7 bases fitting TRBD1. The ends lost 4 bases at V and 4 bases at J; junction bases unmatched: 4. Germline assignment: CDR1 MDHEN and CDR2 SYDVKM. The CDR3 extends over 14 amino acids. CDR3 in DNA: TGTGCCAGCAGTTCGGGACAGCTTAATCAGCCCCAGCATTTT. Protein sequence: CASSSGQLNQPQHF.

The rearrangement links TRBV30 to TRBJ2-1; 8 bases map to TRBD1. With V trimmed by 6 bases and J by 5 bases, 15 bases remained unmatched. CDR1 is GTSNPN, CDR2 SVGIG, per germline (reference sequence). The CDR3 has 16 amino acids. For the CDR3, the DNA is TGTGCCTGCAATGACCCCGCAGGGGGCTTTCACAATGAGCAGTTCTTC. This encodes CACNDPAGGFHNEQFF. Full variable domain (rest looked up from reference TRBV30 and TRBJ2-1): SQTIHQWPATLVQPVGSPLSLECTVEGTSNPNLYWYRQAAGRGLQLLFYSVGIGQISSEVPQNLSASRPQDRQFILSSKKLLLSDSGFYLCACNDPAGGFHNEQFFGPGTRLTVL.

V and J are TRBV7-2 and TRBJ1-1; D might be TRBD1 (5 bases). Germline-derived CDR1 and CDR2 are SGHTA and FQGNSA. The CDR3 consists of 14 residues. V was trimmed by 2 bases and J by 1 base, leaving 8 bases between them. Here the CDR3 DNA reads TGTGCCAGCAGCTTATCAGGGTGGAACACTGAAGCTTTCTTT. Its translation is CASSLSGWNTEAFF.

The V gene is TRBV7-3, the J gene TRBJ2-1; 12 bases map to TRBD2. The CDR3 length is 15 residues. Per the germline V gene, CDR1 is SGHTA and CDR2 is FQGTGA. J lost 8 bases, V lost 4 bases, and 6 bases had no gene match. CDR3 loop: CASSSSGGAVDEQFF. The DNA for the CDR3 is TGTGCCAGCAGCTCTAGCGGGGGGGCGGTAGATGAGCAGTTCTTC.

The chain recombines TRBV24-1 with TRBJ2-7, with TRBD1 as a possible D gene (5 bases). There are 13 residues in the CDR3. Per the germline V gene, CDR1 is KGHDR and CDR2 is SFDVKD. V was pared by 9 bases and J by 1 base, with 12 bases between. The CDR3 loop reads CATSKPGSYEQYF. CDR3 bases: TGTGCCACCTCTAAACCAGGGTCCTACGAGCAGTACTTC.

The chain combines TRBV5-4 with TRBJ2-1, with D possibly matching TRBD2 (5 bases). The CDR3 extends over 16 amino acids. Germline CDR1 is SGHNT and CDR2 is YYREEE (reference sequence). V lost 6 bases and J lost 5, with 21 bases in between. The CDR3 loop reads CASTPGTGTTHNEQFF. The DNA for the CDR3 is TGTGCCAGCACCCCTGGAACGGGAACGACCCACAATGAGCAGTTCTTC.

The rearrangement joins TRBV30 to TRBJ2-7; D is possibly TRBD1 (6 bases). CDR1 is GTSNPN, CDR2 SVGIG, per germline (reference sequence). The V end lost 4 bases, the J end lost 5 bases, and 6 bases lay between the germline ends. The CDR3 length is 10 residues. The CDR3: CAWTGDEQYF. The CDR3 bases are TGTGCCTGGACAGGGGACGAGCAGTACTTC. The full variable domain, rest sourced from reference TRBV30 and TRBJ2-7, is SQTIHQWPATLVQPVGSPLSLECTVEGTSNPNLYWYRQAAGRGLQLLFYSVGIGQISSEVPQNLSASRPQDRQFILSSKKLLLSDSGFYLCAWTGDEQYFGPGTRLTVT.

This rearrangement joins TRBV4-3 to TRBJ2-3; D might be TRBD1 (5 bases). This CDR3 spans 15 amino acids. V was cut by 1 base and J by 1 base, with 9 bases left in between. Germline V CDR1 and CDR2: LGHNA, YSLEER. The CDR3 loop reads CASSQGGHGTDTQYF. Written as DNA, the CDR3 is TGCGCCAGCAGCCAAGGAGGACACGGCACAGATACGCAGTATTTT.

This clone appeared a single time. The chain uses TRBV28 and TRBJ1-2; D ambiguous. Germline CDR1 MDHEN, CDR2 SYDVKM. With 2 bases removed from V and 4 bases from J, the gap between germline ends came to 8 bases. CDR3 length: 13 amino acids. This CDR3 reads CASSLGQIYGYTF. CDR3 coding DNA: TGTGCCAGCAGTTTAGGGCAGATCTATGGCTACACCTTC.

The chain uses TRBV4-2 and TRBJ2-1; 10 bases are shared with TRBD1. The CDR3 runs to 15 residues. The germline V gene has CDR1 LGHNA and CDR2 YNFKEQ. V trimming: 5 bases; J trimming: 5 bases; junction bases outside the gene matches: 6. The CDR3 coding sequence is TGTGCCAGCAGCTCCAGACAGGGGGCCGACAATGAGCAGTTCTTC. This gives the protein CASSSRQGADNEQFF.

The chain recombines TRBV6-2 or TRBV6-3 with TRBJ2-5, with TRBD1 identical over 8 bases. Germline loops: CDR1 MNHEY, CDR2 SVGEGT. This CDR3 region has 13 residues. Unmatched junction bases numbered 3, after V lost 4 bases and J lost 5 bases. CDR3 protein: CASSLQGGETQYF. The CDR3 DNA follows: TGTGCCAGCAGTTTACAGGGGGGCGAGACCCAGTACTTC.

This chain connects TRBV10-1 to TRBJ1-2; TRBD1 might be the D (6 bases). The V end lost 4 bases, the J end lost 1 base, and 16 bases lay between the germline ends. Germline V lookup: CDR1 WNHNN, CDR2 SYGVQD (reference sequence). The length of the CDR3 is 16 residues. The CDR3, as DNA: TGCGCCAGCAGTGGCCCCCCGGGACACATTAACTATGGCTACACCTTC. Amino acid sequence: CASSGPPGHINYGYTF.

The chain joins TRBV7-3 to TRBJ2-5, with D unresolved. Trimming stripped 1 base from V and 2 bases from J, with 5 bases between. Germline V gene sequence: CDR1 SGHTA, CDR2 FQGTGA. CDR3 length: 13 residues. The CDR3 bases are TGTGCCAGCAGCTTAAGGCGGCAAGAGACCCAGTACTTC. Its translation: CASSLRRQETQYF.

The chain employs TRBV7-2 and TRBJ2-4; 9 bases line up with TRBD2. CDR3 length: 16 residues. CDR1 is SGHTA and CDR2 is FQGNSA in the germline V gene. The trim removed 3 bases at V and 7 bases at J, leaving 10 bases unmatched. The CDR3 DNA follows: TGTGCCAGCAGCTTGGATGGCGGGGGGGCCAGGAACATTCAGTACTTC. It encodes CASSLDGGGARNIQYF.

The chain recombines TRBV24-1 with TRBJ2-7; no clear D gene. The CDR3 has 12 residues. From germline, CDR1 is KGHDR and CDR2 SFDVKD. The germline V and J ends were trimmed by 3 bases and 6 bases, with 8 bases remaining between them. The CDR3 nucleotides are TGTGCCACCAGTGATGTGAGAGGCGAGCAGTACTTC. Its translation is CATSDVRGEQYF.

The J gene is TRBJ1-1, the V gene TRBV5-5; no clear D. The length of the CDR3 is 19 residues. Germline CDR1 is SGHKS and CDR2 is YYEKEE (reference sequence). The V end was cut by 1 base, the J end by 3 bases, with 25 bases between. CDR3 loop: CASSLSFLFEGPDYTEAFF. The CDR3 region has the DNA TGTGCCAGCAGCTTGTCCTTCCTGTTTGAGGGTCCAGATTACACTGAAGCTTTCTTT.